The 19 T cell receptor beta chains given below trace back to one sample, sequenced in a study of OX40 agonist ivuxolimab in advanced cancers. Using immunoSEQ multiplex PCR, the repertoire was profiled, and TCRdb retains in-frame clones only, with some absent. The sample contains roughly 63,000 clones, less than 90% of which appear only once. Sequencing was performed on CD4+ or CD8+ T cells sorted from blood, taken in a trial of the OX40 agonist ivuxolimab. These receptors all stem from an adult with an advanced solid tumor such as melanoma, head and neck, liver or kidney cancer.

The V and J genes are TRBV28 and TRBJ2-2; D gene uncertain. The germline CDR1 and CDR2 sequences are MDHEN and SYDVKM. This CDR3 is 13 amino acids long. Trimming left V 10 bases short and J 4 bases short, with 13 bases between. Here the CDR3 reads CAIHASVTGELFF. Written as DNA, the CDR3 is TGTGCCATTCATGCGTCGGTCACCGGGGAGCTGTTTTTT.

The CDR3 sequence is CASTKRGGDGAEAFF. Written as DNA, the CDR3 is TGTGCCAGCACGAAAAGGGGCGGGGATGGAGCCGAAGCTTTCTTT. V usage is TRBV21-1 and J usage is TRBJ1-1. TRBV21-1 represents a pseudogene. The CDR3 contains 15 residues.

V gene TRBV10-3 combines with J gene TRBJ2-7, with a possible D match to TRBD2 (5 bases). V gave up 4 bases and J gave up 3 bases, with 13 bases separating them. Germline V gene data show CDR1 as ENHRY and CDR2 as SYGVKD. The CDR3 consists of 14 residues. The DNA of the CDR3 is TGTGCCATCAGTGGAGGGTCTCGGCACTACGAGCAGTACTTC. This codes for CAISGGSRHYEQYF.

V gene TRBV30 combines with J gene TRBJ2-7; D is undetermined. Germline V gene lookup returns CDR1 GTSNPN and CDR2 SVGIG (reference sequence). Trimming shortened V by 5 bases and J by 6 bases, and 11 bases separated the two germline ends. The CDR3 totals 11 residues. The DNA for the CDR3 is TGTGCCTGGGGATCGTGGGCCGAGCAGTACTTC. The encoded protein is CAWGSWAEQYF. The whole variable domain, filled in from reference TRBV30 and TRBJ2-7, reads SQTIHQWPATLVQPVGSPLSLECTVEGTSNPNLYWYRQAAGRGLQLLFYSVGIGQISSEVPQNLSASRPQDRQFILSSKKLLLSDSGFYLCAWGSWAEQYFGPGTRLTVT.

The J gene is TRBJ1-5, the V gene TRBV2; TRBD1 matches at 10 bases. V was clipped by 5 bases and J by 7 bases; unmatched bases: 5. Germline V gene sequence: CDR1 SNHLY, CDR2 FYNNEI. This CDR3 contains 14 residues. The CDR3, as DNA: TGTGCCAGCAGTAGGGACAGGGGAGTCCAGCCCCAGCATTTT. This gives the protein CASSRDRGVQPQHF. Based on the CDR3 plus reference TRBV2 and TRBJ1-5, the full variable domain is EPEVTQTPSHQVTQMGQEVILRCVPISNHLYFYWYRQILGQKVEFLVSFYNNEISEKSEIFDDQFSVERPDGSNFTLKIRSTKLEDSAMYFCASSRDRGVQPQHFGDGTRLSIL.

The chain carries TRBV5-4 and TRBJ2-1; either TRBD1 or TRBD2 may fit D (5 bases each). CDR1 and CDR2 (germline): SGHNT, YYREEE (reference sequence). The germline V and J ends were trimmed by 5 bases and 0 bases, with 15 bases remaining between them. CDR3 size: 16 residues. The CDR3 region has the DNA TGTGCCAGCAGTTCGTCCCGGGGCGTCTCCTACAATGAGCAGTTCTTC. It yields the protein CASSSSRGVSYNEQFF.

This clone was counted once. The rearrangement links TRBV28 to TRBJ2-7; 10 bases align to TRBD1. This CDR3 region has 20 residues. V trimming: 4 bases; J trimming: 4 bases; junction bases outside the gene matches: 22. CDR1 and CDR2 (germline): MDHEN, SYDVKM. The CDR3 spells CASSYFSGTGATLSSYEQYF. As DNA, the CDR3 is TGTGCCAGCAGTTACTTTTCAGGGACAGGGGCGACACTTTCTTCTTACGAGCAGTACTTC.

This chain links TRBV7-3 with TRBJ1-1; 9 bases align to TRBD1. V was clipped by 5 bases and J by 4 bases; unmatched bases: 11. The CDR3 covers 16 residues. The germline gives CDR1 SGHTA, CDR2 FQGTGA. CDR3 protein: CASSPGGTGLGTEAFF. CDR3 sequence (DNA): TGTGCCAGCAGCCCCGGGGGGACAGGGTTGGGCACTGAAGCTTTCTTT. The full variable domain, its missing parts supplied by reference TRBV7-3 and TRBJ1-1, is GAGVSQTPSNKVTEKGKYVELRCDPISGHTALYWYRQSLGQGPEFLIYFQGTGAADDSGLPNDRFFAVRPEGSVSTLKIQRTERGDSAVYLCASSPGGTGLGTEAFFGQGTRLTVV.

The chain combines TRBV30 with TRBJ1-1, with D maybe TRBD1 (5 bases). CDR3 size: 14 residues. Between the trimmed V and J ends, which lost 1 base and 5 bases, there was a span of 14 bases. Per germline, CDR1 GTSNPN and CDR2 SVGIG (reference sequence). The CDR3 DNA sequence: TGTGCCTGGAGTGCCCCAGCGGGGGTGACTGAAGCTTTCTTT. This gives the protein CAWSAPAGVTEAFF.

The chain joins TRBV6-1 to TRBJ1-2; D is undetermined. Germline CDR1 reads MNHNS; CDR2 reads SASEGT. Trimming left V 4 bases short and J 4 bases short, with 7 bases between. CDR3 length: 12 residues. In DNA form, the CDR3 reads TGTGCCAGCAGTGTTGGTTCCTATGGCTACACCTTC. Translated: CASSVGSYGYTF.

J is TRBJ1-5 and V is TRBV27, with 11 bases matching TRBD1. From germline, CDR1 is MNHEY and CDR2 SMNVEV (reference sequence). The CDR3 has 16 amino acids. The junction had 8 bases not matched to a gene; V was cut back by 5 bases and J by 5 bases. The CDR3 DNA follows: TGTGCCAGCAGTCCCGGACAGGGGGCCACCGATCAGCCCCAGCATTTT. Protein: CASSPGQGATDQPQHF.

This sequence joins TRBV2 and TRBJ2-2; maybe TRBD1 (5 bases). Trimming removed 7 bases from V and 8 bases from J, with 11 bases in between. The CDR3 extends over 12 amino acids. CDR1 is SNHLY and CDR2 is FYNNEI in the germline V gene. CDR3 region: CASTGSGGELFF. The CDR3 region has the DNA TGTGCCAGCACAGGGTCTGGAGGGGAGCTGTTTTTT.

The V gene is TRBV6-1, the J gene TRBJ2-7; D not certain. V was shortened by 5 bases and J by 7 bases, with 9 bases between the two germline ends. This CDR3 has 11 residues. Per the germline V gene, CDR1 is MNHNS and CDR2 is SASEGT. CDR3 residues: CASSSMGEQYF. Here the CDR3 DNA reads TGTGCCAGCAGTTCGATGGGGGAGCAGTACTTC.

The V call is TRBV9, the J call TRBJ2-7; TRBD1 might be the D (6 bases). Germline V CDR1 and CDR2: SGDLS, YYNGEE. V lost 0 bases to trimming and J lost 2 bases, with 12 bases between them. CDR3 size: 15 residues. The CDR3, as DNA: TGTGCCAGCAGCGTAGGTAGGGGACAAACCTACGAGCAGTACTTC. Protein product: CASSVGRGQTYEQYF.

This chain joins TRBV5-1 and TRBJ2-2, with D perhaps TRBD2 (6 bases). The CDR3 covers 14 residues. V lost 7 bases, J lost 3 bases, and 13 bases lay in between. CDR1 and CDR2 (germline): SGHRS, YFSETQ. The CDR3 loop reads CASGTLQDTGELFF. The CDR3 DNA reads as TGCGCCAGCGGGACTCTCCAGGACACCGGGGAGCTGTTTTTT.

CDR3 loop: CASSLPHGGVFYGYTF. DNA of the CDR3: TGTGCCAGCAGCTTACCGCACGGAGGGGTTTTCTATGGCTACACCTTC. This sequence joins TRBV7-2 and TRBJ1-2; maybe TRBD1 (5 bases). Germline CDR1 reads SGHTA; CDR2 reads FQGNSA. The CDR3 covers 16 residues. Trimming stripped 2 bases from V and 4 bases from J, with 17 bases between.

This clone was seen a few times. This chain connects TRBV10-2 to TRBJ2-4; D is ambiguous. Germline CDR1 reads WSHSY; CDR2 reads SAAADI. The CDR3 contains 12 residues. Between the trimmed V and J ends, which lost 4 bases and 5 bases, there was a span of 6 bases. Here the CDR3 DNA reads TGCGCCAGCAGTGGTGGGGAAAACATTCAGTACTTC. It encodes CASSGGENIQYF.

Comments on this clone: This same CDR3 is encoded by further DNA sequences in the sample. The chain carries TRBV18 and TRBJ2-1; the D gene is possibly TRBD1 (6 bases). Between the trimmed V and J ends, which lost 1 base and 6 bases, there was a span of 7 bases. From germline, CDR1 is KGHSH and CDR2 LQKENI. The CDR3 sequence is 13 residues long. The chain's CDR3 is CASSPRGGNEQFF. CDR3 in DNA: TGTGCCAGCTCACCACGAGGGGGCAATGAGCAGTTCTTC.

V gene TRBV19 combines with J gene TRBJ1-1; D remains unclear. The V end was cut by 3 bases, the J end by 3 bases, with 5 bases between. Germline CDR1 is LNHDA and CDR2 is SQIVND (reference sequence). The CDR3 is made up of 12 amino acids. The CDR3 DNA reads as TGTGCCAGTAGTATTTTGGACACTGAAGCTTTCTTT. It yields the protein CASSILDTEAFF.